The 11 T cell receptor beta chains below come from one sample, sequenced in a study of regulatory T cells in long-lasting Graves disease. Time point indicated: newly diagnosed GD, antithyroid drugs for less than 3 months. With RNA extracted from PBMCs as input, the TCR library was made. In building TCR beta libraries, iRepertoire HTBI primers were used together with Arm-PCR of CDR3 regions. TCRdb re-derived calls from the multiplex PCR reads in MiXCR, one entry per CDR3 protein. The table lists 370,000 or so distinct CDR3 sequences, 15% to 20% of them singletons, with 20% to 25% in the top ten. This sample also belongs to another study, concerning T cells in Graves' hyperthyroidism and ophthalmopathy.

The material sequenced was peripheral blood mononuclear cells (PBMCs), taken at new diagnosis, from a patient treated with antithyroid drugs. The receptors shown here come from a woman aged 18-29 years with Graves disease.

This clonotype occurred a few times. This rearrangement joins TRBV3-1 to TRBJ2-1; TRBD2 matches 11 bases. V lost 1 base to trimming and J lost 8 bases; unmatched junction nucleotides: 4. The germline V gene encodes CDR1 LGHDT and CDR2 YNNKEL (reference sequence). CDR3 length: 15 residues. CDR3 coding DNA: TGTGCCAGCAGCCAAGCGGGGACTAGCGGAGATGAGCAGTTCTTC. This translates into CASSQAGTSGDEQFF.

This clonotype was observed a handful of times. The chain combines TRBV9 with TRBJ2-6; 10 bases agree with TRBD1. The CDR3 length is 17 residues. Trimming removed 3 bases from V and 1 base from J; junction bases left unmatched: 4. The germline V gene encodes CDR1 SGDLS and CDR2 YYNGEE. In nucleotides, the CDR3 is TGTGCCAGCAGCGAAAGACAGGGGGCGTCTGGGGCCAACGTCCTGACTTTC. Translating it yields CASSERQGASGANVLTF.

This clonotype was observed at least ten times. The chain recombines TRBV20-1 with TRBJ2-5; TRBD1 agrees at 10 bases. Germline V gene data show CDR1 as DFQATT and CDR2 as SNEGSKA (reference sequence). CDR3 length: 16 residues. The trim removed 3 bases at V and 5 bases at J, leaving 12 bases unmatched. For the CDR3, the DNA is TGCAGTGCTAGGGCGATCCGGGACAGGGGTGCCGAGACCCAGTACTTC. Amino acids: CSARAIRDRGAETQYF.

The sample holds many counts of this clonotype. This rearrangement joins TRBV3-1 to TRBJ2-2, with 11 bases that match TRBD2. J gave up 4 bases and V 4 bases, and 2 bases lay outside the gene matches. This CDR3 has 15 residues. Germline values: CDR1 LGHDT, CDR2 YNNKEL (reference sequence). The CDR3, as DNA: TGTGCCAGCAGCCTAGCGGGAGGGGGCACCGGGGAGCTGTTTTTT. This gives the protein CASSLAGGGTGELFF.

Comment on this clonotype: A read error is possible here, since a much larger clone lies one base away. Here the CDR3 DNA reads TGCAGTGCCACCGGGACAGGGAAATTTTTCACAGATACGCAGTATTTT. It translates to CSATGTGKFFTDTQYF. This chain links TRBV20-1 with TRBJ2-3, with TRBD1 identical over 9 bases. The CDR3 totals 16 residues. Germline V lookup: CDR1 DFQATT, CDR2 SNEGSKA (reference sequence). The J segment lost 2 bases and the V segment lost 6 bases, leaving 12 bases of the junction unmatched.

This clonotype was observed a few times. This chain connects TRBV7-8 to TRBJ1-3, with TRBD1 as a possible D gene (6 bases). The germline gives CDR1 SGHVS, CDR2 FQNEAQ. V shed 3 bases and J shed 8 bases, with 14 bases lying between them. CDR3 length: 14 amino acids. CDR3 loop: CASSFGTMGDTIYF. DNA of the CDR3: TGTGCCAGCAGCTTCGGGACAATGGGGGACACCATATATTTT.

This clonotype was picked up many times. This chain joins TRBV11-2 and TRBJ1-1; no firm D call. Germline assignment: CDR1 SGHAT and CDR2 FQNNGV. Trimming took 2 bases from V and 8 from J, leaving 12 bases between them. This CDR3 has 13 residues. The CDR3 loop reads CASSLYRSGEAFF. As DNA, the CDR3 is TGTGCCAGCAGCTTATACCGTTCCGGGGAAGCTTTCTTT.

This clonotype came up many times. CDR3 bases: TGTGCCAGCAGCCAGCGGACAGGGAACTATGGCTACACCTTC. Its protein is CASSQRTGNYGYTF. The chain uses TRBV7-2 and TRBJ1-2; 8 bases line up with TRBD1. In germline, CDR1 is SGHTA, CDR2 FQGNSA. The CDR3 runs 14 residues. V trimming: 5 bases; J trimming: 2 bases; junction bases outside the gene matches: 4.

In this sample, this clonotype turned up once. The chain combines TRBV30 with TRBJ1-2, with D unresolved. The germline CDR1 and CDR2 sequences are GTSNPN and SVGIG (reference sequence). V gave up 3 bases and J gave up 10 bases, with 15 bases separating them. The CDR3 loop spans 12 amino acids. CDR3 sequence (DNA): TGTGCCTGGAGCCCCATGGGTAGAGACTACACCTTC. It specifies CAWSPMGRDYTF.

This clonotype was counted between two and nine times. V gene TRBV12-3 or TRBV12-4 combines with J gene TRBJ2-7; TRBD1 agrees at 8 bases. There are 14 residues in the CDR3. The V and J ends lost 8 bases and 4 bases, in that order; junction bases with no gene match: 10. The CDR3, as DNA: TGTGCCAGCCGAGGAAGCGGACAGGGATACGAGCAGTACTTC. Translation: CASRGSGQGYEQYF.

Regarding this clonotype: A much bigger clone sits one base away, suggesting this may be a read error. This rearrangement joins TRBV2 to TRBJ2-2, with D tentatively TRBD1 (5 bases). V lost 8 bases, J lost 4 bases, and 11 bases lay in between. CDR3 length: 13 residues. CDR1 and CDR2 from the germline V gene are SNHLY and FYNNEI. The CDR3 is CASGQQSTGELFF. The DNA for the CDR3 is TGTGCCAGCGGACAACAAAGCACCGGGGAGCTGTTTTTT.